The rows below give T cell receptor beta chains drawn from one sample of a study of blood T cells in healthy people across ages. MiXCR was run by TCRdb on the 5' RACE reads, yielding one entry per CDR3 protein. The profile shows hundreds of thousands of distinct CDR3 sequences, roughly 64% of them singletons. Sequencing was carried out using blood. The receptors were sampled from a man aged 25-45 years in good health. CDR3s include the opening cysteine and the closing phenylalanine or tryptophan. A D gene is named only where the DNA matches it firmly. The size field is filled for only some rows; it gives once, few, many or a size class.

j_gene	len	v_gene	abundance	d_gene	CDR3aa	CDR3nt
TRBJ2-5	15	TRBV11-1	-	TRBD2	CASSSGGRLSETQYF	TGTGCCAGCAGCTCCGGCGGGAGGCTGTCTGAGACCCAGTACTTC
TRBJ2-7	18	TRBV6-2/TRBV6-3	few	-	CASMGSLRYGSSYNEQYF	TGTGCCAGCATGGGTTCTCTGCGTTACGGCAGCTCCTACAATGAGCAGTACTTC
TRBJ1-4	15	TRBV7-2	-	TRBD1	CASSPFSGGIEKLFF	TGTGCCAGCAGTCCCTTTTCAGGGGGCATTGAAAAACTGTTTTTT
TRBJ2-3	13	TRBV29-1	few	TRBD2	CSRSGGYTDTQYF	TGCAGCAGATCGGGGGGTTATACAGATACGCAGTATTTT
TRBJ2-7	12	TRBV7-2	-	-	CASSYRDYEQYF	TGTGCCAGCAGCTACAGGGACTACGAGCAGTACTTC
TRBJ2-1	16	TRBV20-1	-	-	CSARGTGFGSYNEQFF	TGCAGTGCTAGAGGGACCGGCTTCGGATCCTACAATGAGCAGTTCTTC
TRBJ2-5	11	TRBV6-2/TRBV6-3	-	-	CASSYFGGQYF	TGTGCCAGCAGTTATTTCGGAGGACAGTACTTC
TRBJ2-5	16	TRBV18	few	-	CASSQGPASPQETQYF	TGTGCCAGCTCCCAGGGCCCAGCAAGCCCCCAAGAGACCCAGTACTTC
TRBJ2-5	15	TRBV5-1	many	-	CASMFGLTTTETQYF	TGCGCCAGCATGTTCGGGCTTACCACCACGGAGACCCAGTACTTC
TRBJ1-2	13	TRBV5-1	-	-	CASSVWDGRGYTF	TGCGCCAGCAGTGTGTGGGACGGACGTGGCTACACCTTC
TRBJ2-7	15	TRBV20-1	-	TRBD2	CSARVAGLAAYEQYF	TGCAGTGCTAGAGTCGCAGGACTAGCGGCCTACGAGCAGTACTTC
TRBJ2-1	14	TRBV28	-	TRBD2	CASSYGGLINEQFF	TGTGCCAGCAGTTACGGGGGGTTGATCAATGAGCAGTTCTTC
TRBJ1-4	12	TRBV5-8	-	-	CASSLDYEKLFF	TGTGCCAGCAGCTTGGACTATGAAAAACTGTTTTTT
TRBJ2-5	12	TRBV20-1	-	-	CSARQLLETQYF	TGCAGTGCTAGGCAGTTATTAGAGACCCAGTACTTC
TRBJ1-4	14	TRBV20-1	few	TRBD1	CSARTGTGDEKLFF	TGCAGTGCTAGAACCGGGACAGGGGATGAAAAACTGTTTTTT
TRBJ2-1	14	TRBV20-1	-	-	CSASKANSYNEQFF	TGCAGTGCTAGTAAGGCCAACTCCTACAATGAGCAGTTCTTC
TRBJ1-5	14	TRBV20-1	-	-	CSARDPKSNQPQHF	TGCAGTGCTAGAGATCCAAAGAGCAATCAGCCCCAGCATTTT
TRBJ2-7	15	TRBV5-1	-	TRBD1	CASSKTTGGGYEQCF	TGCGCCAGCAGTAAAACGACAGGGGGCGGGTACGAGCAGTGCTTC
TRBJ2-7	16	TRBV7-2	few	TRBD2	CASTQLSGSNSYEQYF	TGTGCCAGCACCCAACTTAGCGGGTCTAACTCCTACGAGCAGTACTTC
TRBJ2-1	15	TRBV20-1	-	TRBD2	CSARPGLAGANEQFF	TGCAGTGCTAGACCCGGACTAGCGGGAGCCAATGAGCAGTTCTTC
TRBJ2-1	14	TRBV29-1	-	TRBD2	CSVVSGGRYNEQFF	TGCAGCGTTGTAAGCGGGGGGAGGTACAATGAGCAGTTCTTC
TRBJ2-5	14	TRBV12-3/TRBV12-4	-	TRBD1	CASRTGTGLETQYF	TGTGCCAGCAGGACAGGGACAGGGTTGGAGACCCAGTACTTC
TRBJ2-6	14	TRBV27	-	-	CASSSYTGANVLTF	TGTGCCAGCAGTTCATACACGGGGGCCAACGTCCTGACTTTC
TRBJ2-7	10	TRBV2	few	-	CASSVWEQYF	TGTGCCAGCAGTGTGTGGGAGCAGTACTTC
TRBJ1-1	15	TRBV29-1	-	TRBD1	CSVGTSDRANTEAFF	TGCAGCGTTGGAACAAGCGACAGGGCGAACACTGAAGCTTTCTTT
TRBJ2-1	12	TRBV5-1	few	TRBD2	CASSPPGGEQFF	TGCGCCAGCAGCCCCCCGGGGGGTGAGCAGTTCTTC
TRBJ2-3	15	TRBV7-2	-	TRBD2	CASTLGGLARDTQYF	TGTGCCAGCACTCTAGGTGGACTAGCGCGCGATACGCAGTATTTT
TRBJ2-1	19	TRBV7-9	once	TRBD2	CASSLERLAGGPSYNEQFF	TGTGCCAGCAGCTTAGAGAGACTAGCGGGGGGGCCCTCCTACAATGAGCAGTTCTTC
TRBJ1-6	14	TRBV7-2	-	-	CASSLDLSRSPLHF	TGTGCCAGCAGCTTAGATCTCTCTCGATCACCCCTCCACTTT
TRBJ2-1	13	TRBV30	-	TRBD1	CAWYGTARNEQFF	TGTGCCTGGTACGGGACAGCCAGGAATGAGCAGTTCTTC
TRBJ1-5	14	TRBV28	few	-	CASSFPAGVQPQHF	TGTGCCAGCAGTTTTCCGGCAGGGGTCCAGCCCCAGCATTTT
TRBJ1-4	12	TRBV7-2	-	-	CASSSRGKKLFF	TGTGCCAGCAGCTCTCGGGGAAAAAAACTGTTTTTT
TRBJ2-1	13	TRBV27	few	-	CASTGRTYNEQFF	TGTGCCAGCACGGGGCGGACCTACAATGAGCAGTTCTTC
TRBJ2-5	16	TRBV20-1	few	TRBD2	CSARGLAGGPVETQYF	TGCAGTGCTAGGGGACTAGCGGGGGGGCCGGTAGAGACCCAGTACTTC
TRBJ1-2	13	TRBV20-1	-	-	CSAPEAAYYGYTF	TGCAGTGCTCCGGAGGCAGCCTACTATGGCTACACCTTC
TRBJ2-2	18	TRBV4-2	-	-	CASSQVWGAEGPAGELFF	TGTGCCAGCAGCCAAGTCTGGGGAGCGGAGGGACCCGCCGGGGAGCTGTTTTTT
TRBJ2-3	16	TRBV6-2/TRBV6-3	-	TRBD2	CASSYGTREPQDTQYF	TGTGCCAGCAGTTATGGGACTAGGGAGCCACAAGATACGCAGTATTTT
TRBJ1-5	13	TRBV5-6	-	-	CASSPWGGQPQHF	TGTGCCAGCAGCCCTTGGGGAGGGCAGCCCCAGCATTTT
TRBJ2-7	16	TRBV20-1	-	-	CSARGGGRGSSYEQYF	TGCAGTGCTAGAGGGGGAGGACGGGGAAGCTCCTACGAGCAGTACTTC
TRBJ1-1	13	TRBV7-3	few	-	CASSLTGLTEAFF	TGTGCCAGCAGCTTAACGGGATTGACTGAAGCTTTCTTT
TRBJ2-3	12	TRBV29-1	-	TRBD1	CSDRQGADTQYF	TGCAGCGATAGACAGGGGGCAGATACGCAGTATTTT
TRBJ2-1	16	TRBV12-3/TRBV12-4	-	TRBD2	CASSFYAGGTYNEQFF	TGTGCCAGCAGTTTCTACGCGGGAGGCACCTACAATGAGCAGTTCTTC
TRBJ1-2	14	TRBV12-3/TRBV12-4	-	-	CASGGRGISYGYTF	TGTGCCAGCGGGGGACGGGGCATCTCCTATGGCTACACCTTC
TRBJ1-1	14	TRBV25-1	-	TRBD1	CASSEAGGRTEAFF	TGTGCCAGCAGTGAAGCAGGGGGCCGAACTGAAGCTTTCTTT
TRBJ2-7	19	TRBV7-6	-	-	CASSLVRYYPPRRAYEQYF	TGTGCCAGCAGCTTAGTCCGATACTACCCCCCAAGGAGGGCCTACGAGCAGTACTTC
TRBJ2-5	16	TRBV7-2	-	-	CASSLVAILIQETQYF	TGTGCCAGCAGCTTAGTGGCCATCCTGATCCAAGAGACCCAGTACTTC
TRBJ2-1	14	TRBV7-9	-	TRBD2	CASSLVGLANEQFF	TGTGCCAGCAGCTTAGTTGGACTAGCGAATGAGCAGTTCTTC
TRBJ2-7	15	TRBV27	-	-	CASSPTRSRGGEQYF	TGTGCCAGCAGTCCAACGCGGAGTAGAGGCGGCGAGCAGTACTTC
TRBJ2-7	14	TRBV5-1	-	-	CASSLALAGSEQYF	TGCGCCAGCAGCTTGGCCTTGGCAGGGAGCGAGCAGTACTTC
TRBJ2-1	14	TRBV9	-	-	CASSGELGTNEQFF	TGTGCCAGCAGTGGAGAACTAGGGACCAATGAGCAGTTCTTC
TRBJ2-3	16	TRBV7-2	-	TRBD2	CASSRLAGGPRDTQYF	TGTGCCAGCAGCCGGCTAGCGGGGGGGCCTAGGGATACGCAGTATTTT
TRBJ2-7	14	TRBV20-1	-	TRBD2	CSASLAVSYNEQYF	TGCAGTGCCTCACTAGCGGTCTCCTACAATGAGCAGTACTTC
TRBJ2-1	13	TRBV6-2/TRBV6-3	-	-	CASSWGTRSEQFF	TGTGCCAGCAGTTGGGGGACTCGGAGCGAGCAGTTCTTC
TRBJ2-3	17	TRBV7-2	once	TRBD2	CASSLDLAGGLTDTQYF	TGTGCCAGCAGCTTAGATCTAGCGGGGGGCCTCACAGATACGCAGTATTTT
TRBJ2-1	11	TRBV20-1	once	TRBD2	CSARRGGWQFF	TGCAGTGCTAGGCGCGGGGGGTGGCAGTTCTTC
TRBJ2-1	12	TRBV6-2/TRBV6-3	few	-	CASTEGLNEQFF	TGTGCCAGCACGGAGGGACTCAATGAGCAGTTCTTC
TRBJ2-7	14	TRBV20-1	-	TRBD2	CSASGGTSSYEQYF	TGCAGTGCTAGTGGTGGGACTAGTAGCTACGAGCAGTACTTC
TRBJ2-5	13	TRBV5-1	-	TRBD2	CASSGGDPPEQYF	TGCGCCAGCAGCGGGGGGGATCCCCCGGAGCAGTACTTC
TRBJ2-7	13	TRBV6-5	-	-	CASSAPGSYEQYF	TGTGCCAGCAGTGCCCCCGGGTCCTACGAGCAGTACTTC
TRBJ2-1	15	TRBV5-1	few	TRBD1	CASLPGTGLYNEQFF	TGCGCCAGCCTACCGGGGACAGGACTTTACAATGAGCAGTTCTTC